The rows below give T cell receptor beta chains drawn from one sample of a study of blood T cells in healthy people across ages. TCRdb reanalysed the 5' RACE reads using MiXCR and keeps one entry per CDR3 protein. In the table there are under 2 million distinct CDR3 sequences, 34% of which are singletons. The sequenced sample was blood. These receptors were collected from a young woman in good health. The CDR3 runs from the conserved cysteine through the conserved F or W. The order of the fields is CDR3 length, clone size, V gene, D gene, J gene, CDR3 protein, CDR3 DNA. A D gene is named only where the DNA matches it firmly. Only some rows state a clone size, as once, few, many or a class for expanded clones.

>17|-|TRBV20-1|TRBD2|TRBJ2-7
CSASPWGTAGATGEQYF
TGCAGTGCTAGCCCATGGGGGACGGCGGGAGCCACGGGGGAACAGTACTTC
>13|few|TRBV9|-|TRBJ1-1
CASSPSDGIEAFF
TGTGCCAGCAGCCCGTCCGACGGTATTGAAGCTTTCTTT
>12|-|TRBV7-8|TRBD1|TRBJ1-2
CASSAQGEGYTF
TGTGCCAGCAGCGCACAGGGGGAAGGCTACACCTTC
>14|few|TRBV4-1|TRBD2|TRBJ2-7
CASRHAGGRNEQYF
TGCGCCAGCAGGCACGCGGGGGGAAGGAACGAGCAGTACTTC
>14|-|TRBV20-1|-|TRBJ1-5
CSARPKWVDQPQHF
TGCAGTGCTAGACCCAAGTGGGTCGATCAGCCCCAGCATTTT
>17|-|TRBV27|-|TRBJ2-3
CASSLYQPGLRGDTQYF
TGTGCCAGCAGTTTATATCAACCAGGCCTCAGGGGAGATACGCAGTATTTT
>14|few|TRBV28|-|TRBJ2-7
CASSSPGVTYEQYF
TGTGCCAGCAGTTCCCCCGGGGTTACCTACGAGCAGTACTTC
>12|-|TRBV29-1|-|TRBJ2-2
CSVVGQTGELFF
TGCAGCGTTGTAGGGCAGACCGGGGAGCTGTTTTTT
>14|-|TRBV3-1|TRBD1|TRBJ2-7
CASSRIQGAHEQYF
TGTGCCAGCAGCCGTATACAGGGGGCACACGAGCAGTACTTC
>18|-|TRBV9|TRBD1|TRBJ2-1
CASSPNLQGQIAYNEQFF
TGTGCCAGCAGCCCCAACCTACAGGGGCAGATTGCCTACAATGAGCAGTTCTTC
>22|few|TRBV11-1|TRBD2|TRBJ2-7
CASRASLTSGDIPPNSYNEQYF
TGTGCCAGCAGGGCTTCGTTGACTAGCGGCGACATACCACCTAACTCCTACAATGAGCAGTACTTC
>14|-|TRBV9|-|TRBJ1-2
CASSVAGTDYGYTF
TGTGCCAGCAGCGTTGCCGGGACTGACTATGGCTACACCTTC
>14|few|TRBV20-1|-|TRBJ1-1
CSAPPGRTNTEAFF
TGCAGTGCTCCGCCGGGACGGACGAACACTGAAGCTTTCTTT
>15|-|TRBV7-2|-|TRBJ1-1
CASSLGQVSNTEAFF
TGTGCCAGCAGCTTAGGACAAGTATCGAACACTGAAGCTTTCTTT
>14|few|TRBV18|-|TRBJ2-2
CASSPQLSAGELFF
TGTGCCAGCTCACCACAATTATCCGCCGGGGAGCTGTTTTTT
>16|-|TRBV7-9|-|TRBJ2-1
CASSPTSSSGYNEQFF
TGTGCCAGCAGCCCAACATCTAGTTCCGGATACAATGAGCAGTTCTTC
>14|few|TRBV2|TRBD2|TRBJ2-3
CASRDGLAGVPALF
TGTGCCAGCAGGGACGGACTAGCGGGAGTCCCGGCCCTTTTT
>13|-|TRBV27|-|TRBJ2-7
CASSFKQFCEQYF
TGTGCCAGCAGTTTTAAACAATTCTGCGAGCAGTACTTC
>10|many|TRBV29-1|-|TRBJ1-2
CSVSNYGYTF
TGCAGCGTCTCTAACTATGGCTACACCTTC
>15|-|TRBV4-1|-|TRBJ1-5
CASSQEESVRAPQHF
TGCGCCAGCAGCCAAGAGGAATCAGTCAGAGCGCCCCAGCATTTT
>16|-|TRBV10-3|-|TRBJ1-1
CAVSEGDTVSNTEAFF
TGTGCCGTCAGTGAGGGAGACACGGTATCGAACACTGAAGCTTTCTTT
>15|-|TRBV2|TRBD2|TRBJ2-1
CTSSSELAGDNEQFF
TGTACCAGCAGCTCCGAACTAGCGGGGGACAATGAGCAGTTCTTC
>15|-|TRBV12-3/TRBV12-4|-|TRBJ1-4
CASTPRVATNEKLFF
TGTGCCAGCACCCCGAGGGTTGCAACTAATGAAAAACTGTTTTTT
>13|many|TRBV4-2|-|TRBJ1-2
CASSTGTRRGYTF
TGTGCCAGCAGCACGGGGACAAGGAGGGGCTACACCTTC
>12|many|TRBV28|-|TRBJ1-2
CASSPRPYGYTF
TGTGCCAGCAGTCCGCGACCCTATGGCTACACCTTC
>13|-|TRBV4-1|-|TRBJ2-3
CASSPSPSDTQYF
TGCGCCAGCAGTCCATCCCCCTCGGATACGCAGTATTTT
>17|-|TRBV20-1|TRBD1|TRBJ1-1
CSARQTPGQGMNTEAFF
TGCAGTGCTAGGCAAACCCCGGGACAGGGGATGAACACTGAAGCTTTCTTT
>17|-|TRBV21-1|-|TRBJ2-1
CASSKARGRQGNNEQFF
TGTGCCAGCAGCAAAGCAAGGGGCCGACAGGGTAACAATGAGCAGTTCTTC
>18|-|TRBV3-1|TRBD2|TRBJ2-7
CASSHPGTSGVGGNEQYF
TGTGCCAGCAGCCATCCCGGGACTAGCGGGGTCGGGGGCAATGAGCAGTACTTC
>12|few|TRBV11-2|-|TRBJ2-1
CASRSRGDEQFF
TGTGCCAGCAGATCAAGGGGCGATGAGCAGTTCTTC
>17|many|TRBV4-1|-|TRBJ2-1
CASSQGLRREANNEQFF
TGCGCCAGCAGCCAAGGCCTTCGCAGGGAGGCCAACAATGAGCAGTTCTTC
>15|-|TRBV20-1|TRBD2|TRBJ2-3
CSARGSGRGTDTQYF
TGCAGTGCTAGAGGTTCTGGGAGGGGCACAGATACGCAGTATTTT
>18|-|TRBV4-1|TRBD2|TRBJ2-1
CASSQAWTSGLYSSEQFF
TGCGCCAGCAGCCAAGCCTGGACTAGCGGGCTCTATAGTAGTGAGCAGTTCTTC
>13|-|TRBV9|-|TRBJ2-5
CASSVDWAETQYF
TGTGCCAGCAGCGTAGATTGGGCGGAGACCCAGTACTTC
>15|-|TRBV6-6|-|TRBJ2-5
CASTSMVGRKETQYF
TGTGCCAGCACGAGTATGGTAGGGCGAAAAGAGACCCAGTACTTC
>15|-|TRBV20-1|-|TRBJ2-5
CSAGRRHQTQETQYF
TGCAGTGCCGGAAGGAGGCACCAAACCCAAGAGACCCAGTACTTC
>15|-|TRBV4-1|-|TRBJ1-1
CASSQGETSNTEAFF
TGCGCCAGCAGCCAGGGGGAGACCTCGAACACTGAAGCTTTCTTT
>19|-|TRBV12-3/TRBV12-4|-|TRBJ2-7
CASTLDGWVGGTPYNEQYF
TGTGCCAGCACCCTTGATGGATGGGTTGGAGGGACTCCCTACAATGAGCAGTACTTC
>14|few|TRBV7-3|TRBD1|TRBJ2-7
CASSAGDRGYEQYF
TGTGCCAGCAGCGCTGGGGACAGGGGCTACGAGCAGTACTTC
>15|few|TRBV20-1|-|TRBJ1-5
CSARSGALDIEPQHF
TGCAGTGCCAGGTCGGGGGCGCTGGATATAGAGCCCCAGCATTTT
>16|many|TRBV5-1|-|TRBJ2-7
CASSVGPSTGSYEQYF
TGCGCCAGCAGCGTAGGGCCCTCAACAGGCTCCTACGAGCAGTACTTC
>15|-|TRBV7-9|-|TRBJ2-5
CASSRSRTLRETQYF
TGTGCCAGCAGCCGGAGCAGGACTTTAAGGGAGACCCAGTACTTC
>15|many|TRBV4-1|-|TRBJ2-3
CASSQDTASADTQYF
TGCGCCAGCAGCCAAGATACAGCTAGCGCAGATACGCAGTATTTT
>13|many|TRBV7-3|-|TRBJ2-3
CASSSASTDTQYF
TGTGCCAGCTCTAGTGCTAGCACAGATACGCAGTATTTT
>12|-|TRBV11-2|-|TRBJ2-7
CASSLNVHEQYF
TGTGCCAGCAGCTTAAATGTCCACGAGCAGTACTTC